The 24 T cell receptor beta chains given below trace back to one sample, sequenced in a study of cytomegalovirus exposure and HLA in healthy donors. Primers for the PCR totalled 60 Vbeta and 13 Jbeta. Some clones are missing from TCRdb's copy, which holds only in-frame ones; the method was immunoSEQ multiplex PCR. The table lists around 150,000 clones, around 77% of them singletons. The sample comprised PBMCs. Receptor source: a woman aged 40 to 55 in good health and CMV-seronegative.

The chain uses TRBV6-1 and TRBJ1-1; TRBD1 is a possible D gene (5 bases). The CDR3 consists of 15 residues. Germline values: CDR1 MNHNS, CDR2 SASEGT. V gave up 5 bases and J gave up 0 bases, with 13 bases separating them. DNA for the CDR3: TGTGCCAGCAGTCGGGGGTCAAGAGTGAACACTGAAGCTTTCTTT. This codes for CASSRGSRVNTEAFF.

CDR3 coding DNA: TGTGCCAGCAGTTCGGACAGGGAAAATGAGCAGTTCTTC. It specifies CASSSDRENEQFF. The V call is TRBV2, the J call TRBJ2-1; TRBD1 matches at 8 bases. The J segment lost 7 bases and the V segment lost 5 bases, leaving 4 bases of the junction unmatched. Germline V CDR1 and CDR2: SNHLY, FYNNEI. The CDR3 covers 13 residues.

The chain combines TRBV30 with TRBJ1-2; TRBD1 agrees at 7 bases. This CDR3 spans 12 amino acids. V lost 6 bases and J lost 8; bases outside the gene matches: 9. Germline V gene lookup returns CDR1 GTSNPN and CDR2 SVGIG (reference sequence). DNA of the CDR3: TGTGCCTGCTCAAGACAGGGAAAAGGCTACACCTTC. As protein: CACSRQGKGYTF.

The chain uses TRBV5-1 and TRBJ2-7; TRBD2 is a possible D gene (7 bases). The CDR3 is made up of 14 amino acids. The V gene lost 4 bases and the J gene lost 3 bases, with 14 bases spanning the gap. The germline gives CDR1 SGHRS, CDR2 YFSETQ. CDR3 region: CASSRGAGDYEQYF. CDR3 DNA sequence: TGCGCCAGCAGCCGGGGGGCGGGGGACTACGAGCAGTACTTC. Filled out from reference TRBV5-1 and TRBJ2-7, the complete variable domain reads KAGVTQTPRYLIKTRGQQVTLSCSPISGHRSVSWYQQTPGQGLQFLFEYFSETQRNKGNFPGRFSGRQFSNSRSEMNVSTLELGDSALYLCASSRGAGDYEQYFGPGTRLTVT.

This clone turned up a few times. The J gene is TRBJ2-1, the V gene TRBV6-1, with a tentative D call TRBD2 (7 bases). Germline V gene lookup returns CDR1 MNHNS and CDR2 SASEGT. V was pared by 6 bases and J by 8 bases, with 17 bases between. The CDR3 consists of 14 residues. CDR3 bases: TGTGCCAGCAGAGGTGGGGGGGCAGGGGATGAGCAGTTCTTC. This sequence encodes CASRGGGAGDEQFF.

The V call is TRBV6-5, the J call TRBJ2-7, with TRBD1 identical over 9 bases. Germline V gene lookup returns CDR1 MNHEY and CDR2 SVGAGI. Trimming at V came to 5 bases and at J to 3 bases, leaving 5 bases not matched to a gene. The CDR3 is 14 amino acids. The chain's CDR3 is CASSPGTGIYEQYF. The CDR3 DNA reads TGTGCCAGCAGTCCCGGGACAGGGATCTACGAGCAGTACTTC.

About this clone: This specimen includes other DNA sequences encoding the same CDR3. The chain uses TRBV6-6 and TRBJ1-5; D remains unclear. V shed 6 bases and J shed 0 bases, with 6 bases lying between them. Germline V gene lookup returns CDR1 MNHNY and CDR2 SVGAGI (reference sequence). The CDR3 is 13 residues long. The chain's CDR3 is CASSPYSNQPQHF. The DNA for the CDR3 is TGTGCCAGCAGCCCTTATAGCAATCAGCCCCAGCATTTT.

This clone was seen more than once but under ten times. Other DNA sequences of this sample code for an identical CDR3. This chain joins TRBV27 and TRBJ2-1; 9 bases fit TRBD2. In germline, CDR1 is MNHEY, CDR2 SMNVEV (reference sequence). CDR3 length: 15 amino acids. V dropped 2 bases and J dropped 6; count of bases not matched to a gene: 5. CDR3 coding DNA: TGTGCCAGCAGTTTAGCGGGAGGGCCAGGCAATGAGCAGTTCTTC. It encodes CASSLAGGPGNEQFF.

The chain combines TRBV29-1 with TRBJ2-3; D is possibly TRBD1 (6 bases). CDR3 size: 13 residues. Germline CDR1 reads SQVTM; CDR2 reads ANQGSEA. V lost 6 bases, J lost 3 bases, and 13 bases lay in between. CDR3 amino acids: CSVRGQLTDTQYF. The CDR3 region has the DNA TGCAGCGTCCGAGGACAGCTTACAGATACGCAGTATTTT.

The rearrangement joins TRBV30 to TRBJ1-2, with D perhaps matching TRBD1 (5 bases). Trimming pared 5 bases from V and 8 bases from J, leaving 21 bases between. Germline CDR1 and CDR2: GTSNPN and SVGIG (reference sequence). The CDR3 loop spans 14 amino acids. The CDR3 loop is CAWSFPQDGRGYTF. In nucleotides, the CDR3 is TGTGCCTGGTCCTTTCCACAGGACGGCCGCGGCTACACCTTC.

In this sample, this clone turned up a few times. This chain links TRBV5-5 with TRBJ2-7, with 10 bases fitting TRBD1. CDR1 SGHKS and CDR2 YYEKEE come from the germline V gene (reference sequence). The junction had 8 bases not matched to a gene; V was cut back by 5 bases and J by 3 bases. The CDR3 totals 15 residues. CDR3 in amino acids: CASRPQGQGFYEQYF. In nucleotides, the CDR3 is TGTGCCAGCAGGCCTCAGGGACAGGGGTTCTACGAGCAGTACTTC.

The chain uses TRBV5-1 and TRBJ1-3, with 7 nucleotides matching TRBD1. With V trimmed by 4 bases and J by 0 bases, 7 bases remained unmatched. CDR3 length: 16 residues. CDR1 is SGHRS and CDR2 is YFSETQ in the germline V gene. The CDR3 is CASSTGVESSGNTIYF. The CDR3 DNA sequence: TGCGCCAGCAGCACAGGGGTCGAGAGCTCTGGAAACACCATATATTTT.

This clone was detected a few times. Different DNA sequences within this sample yield the same CDR3. The chain couples TRBV6-1 to TRBJ2-3; 7 nucleotides align to TRBD2. Looked up from germline, CDR1 is MNHNS and CDR2 is SASEGT. This CDR3 contains 14 residues. J was trimmed by 2 bases and V by 8 bases; bases with no gene match: 7. The DNA of the CDR3 is TGTGCCAGCTCCGGGGGAGGGCCCACAGATACGCAGTATTTT. Residues: CASSGGGPTDTQYF.

This chain links TRBV7-6 with TRBJ2-2, with 12 bases that match TRBD1. This CDR3 is 18 amino acids long. Germline V gene data show CDR1 as SGHVS and CDR2 as FNYEAQ. V trimming: 5 bases; J trimming: 2 bases; junction bases outside the gene matches: 9. The CDR3 nucleotides are TGTGCCAGCAGCCCCGGGACAGGGGGCCCCCTAAACACCGGGGAGCTGTTTTTT. Translating it yields CASSPGTGGPLNTGELFF.

V is TRBV27 and J is TRBJ2-1; perhaps TRBD2 as D (6 bases). This CDR3 spans 12 amino acids. Trimming left V 3 bases short and J 9 bases short, with 9 bases between. Germline CDR1 is MNHEY and CDR2 is SMNVEV (reference sequence). This chain's CDR3 is CASSFLGGEQFF. The CDR3 DNA reads TGTGCCAGCAGTTTCTTGGGGGGTGAGCAGTTCTTC.

This clone was seen a handful of times. V usage is TRBV7-9 and J usage is TRBJ1-4, with D hard to call. The germline V and J ends were trimmed by 5 bases and 6 bases, with 13 bases remaining between them. Looked up from germline, CDR1 is SEHNR and CDR2 is FQNEAQ (reference sequence). The CDR3 loop spans 14 amino acids. The CDR3 reads CASSGRAGDEKLFF. The CDR3 nucleotides are TGTGCCAGCAGCGGACGGGCGGGAGATGAAAAACTGTTTTTT.

The chain combines TRBV9 with TRBJ2-1; the D gene is possibly TRBD2 (7 bases). Germline V CDR1 and CDR2: SGDLS, YYNGEE. Trimming took off 6 bases at V and 9 bases at J, with 19 bases between the two ends. This CDR3 spans 14 amino acids. CDR3 sequence: CASTTGRENSEQFF. The CDR3 DNA reads as TGTGCCAGCACCACAGGGCGGGAGAATTCTGAGCAGTTCTTC.

This chain links TRBV30 with TRBJ2-7, with 8 nucleotides matching TRBD2. The ends lost 3 bases at V and 3 bases at J; junction bases unmatched: 4. The V gene's germline CDR1 is GTSNPN and CDR2 SVGIG (reference sequence). This CDR3 is 13 amino acids long. The CDR3 sequence is CAWRASGLYEQYF. CDR3 bases: TGTGCCTGGAGGGCTAGCGGGCTCTACGAGCAGTACTTC.

The chain carries TRBV29-1 and TRBJ2-7; unclear D gene. Trimming stripped 6 bases from V and 6 bases from J, with 15 bases between. This CDR3 is built from 12 residues. Germline CDR1 is SQVTM and CDR2 is ANQGSEA. This CDR3 reads CSVADDFSEQYF. DNA for the CDR3: TGCAGCGTCGCGGATGACTTCAGCGAGCAGTACTTC.

The table lists this clone with a count of one. The gene calls are TRBV4-1 and TRBJ2-3, with D possibly matching TRBD2 (5 bases). V gave up 2 bases and J gave up 1 base, with 7 bases separating them. CDR1 is MGHRA and CDR2 is YSYEKL in the germline V gene. CDR3 size: 14 residues. DNA for the CDR3: TGCGCCAGCAGCCAAAACGGGGGCACAGATACGCAGTATTTT. It yields the protein CASSQNGGTDTQYF.

V usage is TRBV27 and J usage is TRBJ1-1; 7 bases agree with TRBD1. CDR3 length: 16 amino acids. With 8 bases clipped from V and 1 base from J, the junction kept 13 bases outside the gene matches. Germline V lookup: CDR1 MNHEY, CDR2 SMNVEV (reference sequence). For the CDR3, the DNA is TGTGCCAGCGGTTCTAAGGCGACAGGGAAGAACACTGAAGCTTTCTTT. It translates to CASGSKATGKNTEAFF.

This chain connects TRBV18 to TRBJ1-2; TRBD1 matches at 7 bases. The trim removed 0 bases at V and 8 bases at J, leaving 12 bases unmatched. In germline, CDR1 is KGHSH, CDR2 LQKENI. This CDR3 has 16 amino acids. CDR3 protein: CASSPPGQVMTGGYTF. CDR3 in DNA: TGTGCCAGCTCACCACCCGGACAGGTGATGACAGGAGGCTACACCTTC.

The table lists this clone with a count of one. This sequence joins TRBV5-6 and TRBJ1-3; 7 nucleotides agree with TRBD1. Germline-derived CDR1 and CDR2 are SGHDT and YYEEEE. V lost 6 bases, J lost 4 bases, and 4 bases stayed unmatched. CDR3 length equals 13 residues. The CDR3 coding sequence is TGTGCCAGCACCCGACAGGGAGGAAACACCATATATTTT. Residues: CASTRQGGNTIYF.

Turning to this clone: The sample has other DNA sequences that encode this CDR3 too. The J gene is TRBJ1-1, the V gene TRBV28; D uncertain. CDR3 length equals 11 residues. Deletions cut 6 bases from V and 3 bases from J, with 5 bases between. Germline-derived CDR1 and CDR2 are MDHEN and SYDVKM. The CDR3 sequence: CASSRDTEAFF. CDR3 sequence (DNA): TGTGCCAGCAGCCGCGACACTGAAGCTTTCTTT.